The 6 T cell receptor beta chains in this list originate from one sample, sequenced in a study of T cells after yellow fever vaccination. TCRdb re-called the 5' RACE reads with MiXCR, one entry per CDR3 protein. The profile covers fewer than 350,000 distinct CDR3 sequences, with 8.7% appearing a single time and roughly 18% taken by the ten largest. This sample comprised PBMCs, obtained on the day of the first yellow fever vaccination. All receptors come from a man aged 18 to 29 who received the YFV17D yellow fever vaccine.

This clonotype came up a few times. V and J are TRBV4-1 and TRBJ2-5; 12 bases are a match to TRBD1. With 1 base clipped from V and 5 bases from J, the junction kept 5 bases outside the gene matches. Per the germline V gene, CDR1 is MGHRA and CDR2 is YSYEKL. The CDR3 loop spans 16 amino acids. This CDR3 is CASSQGGQGASETQYF. In DNA form, the CDR3 reads TGCGCCAGCAGCCAAGGGGGACAGGGGGCCTCGGAGACCCAGTACTTC.

V gene TRBV6-2 or TRBV6-3 combines with J gene TRBJ2-7, with a tentative D call TRBD1 (6 bases). V lost 6 bases to trimming and J lost 3 bases, with 9 bases between them. CDR1 is MNHEY, CDR2 SVGEGT, per germline. This CDR3 contains 12 residues. CDR3 region: CASRTQGYEQYV. In nucleotides, the CDR3 is TGTGCCAGCAGAACACAGGGCTACGAGCAGTACGTC.

The chain joins TRBV7-2 to TRBJ1-6; TRBD1 aligns across 7 bases. The CDR3 contains 16 residues. Germline values: CDR1 SGHTA, CDR2 FQGNSA. V lost 3 bases, J lost 7 bases, and 9 bases stayed unmatched. DNA of the CDR3: TGTGCCAGCAGCTTTCCCGGCAGGGGGTTCAATTCACCCCTCCACTTT. Amino acid sequence: CASSFPGRGFNSPLHF. Supplemented by reference TRBV7-2 and TRBJ1-6, the full variable domain reads GAGVSQSPSNKVTEKGKDVELRCDPISGHTALYWYRQSLGQGLEFLIYFQGNSAPDKSGLPSDRFSAERTGGSVSTLTIQRTQQEDSAVYLCASSFPGRGFNSPLHFGNGTRLTVT.

This clonotype was seen many times. The chain couples TRBV18 to TRBJ1-1; no clear D gene. The CDR3 is 14 residues long. Per the germline V gene, CDR1 is KGHSH and CDR2 is LQKENI. V shed 2 bases and J shed 0 bases, with 7 bases lying between them. CDR3 nucleotide sequence: TGTGCCAGCTCACCAAGGAATTTGAACACTGAAGCTTTCTTT. Protein product: CASSPRNLNTEAFF.

This clonotype was counted between two and nine times. The V gene is TRBV7-3, the J gene TRBJ2-1; 12 bases match TRBD2. This CDR3 is built from 15 residues. Germline values: CDR1 SGHTA, CDR2 FQGTGA. After removal of 6 bases from V and 7 bases from J, the junction contained 7 bases not matched to a gene. CDR3: CASSPSGGDRNEQFF. The CDR3 region has the DNA TGTGCCAGCAGTCCTAGCGGGGGGGACAGGAATGAGCAGTTCTTC.

The rearrangement links TRBV5-1 to TRBJ2-5; maybe TRBD2 (6 bases). In germline, CDR1 is SGHRS, CDR2 YFSETQ. Trimming stripped 0 bases from V and 1 base from J, with 7 bases between. The CDR3 runs to 14 residues. In DNA, the CDR3 is TGCGCCAGCAGCTTGGGCGGGATCCAAGAGACCCAGTACTTC. Residues: CASSLGGIQETQYF. Using reference TRBV5-1 and TRBJ2-5 for the parts outside the CDR3, the full variable domain is KAGVTQTPRYLIKTRGQQVTLSCSPISGHRSVSWYQQTPGQGLQFLFEYFSETQRNKGNFPGRFSGRQFSNSRSEMNVSTLELGDSALYLCASSLGGIQETQYFGPGTRLLVL.